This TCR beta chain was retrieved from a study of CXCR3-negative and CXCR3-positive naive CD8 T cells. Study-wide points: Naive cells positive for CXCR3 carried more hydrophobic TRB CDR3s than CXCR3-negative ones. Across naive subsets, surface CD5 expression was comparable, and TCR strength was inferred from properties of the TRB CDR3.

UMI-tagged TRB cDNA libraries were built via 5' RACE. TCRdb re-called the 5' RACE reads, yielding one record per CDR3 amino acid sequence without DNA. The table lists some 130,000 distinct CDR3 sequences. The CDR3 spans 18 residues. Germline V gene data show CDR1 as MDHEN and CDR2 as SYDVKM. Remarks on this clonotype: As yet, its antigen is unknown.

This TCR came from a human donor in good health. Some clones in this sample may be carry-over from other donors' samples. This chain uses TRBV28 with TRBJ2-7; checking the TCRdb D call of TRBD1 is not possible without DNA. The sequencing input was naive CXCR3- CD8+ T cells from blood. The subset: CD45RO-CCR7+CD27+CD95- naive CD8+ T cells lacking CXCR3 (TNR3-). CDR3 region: CASSPSLTTGTPTDEQYF.